A selection of T cell receptor beta chains follows, all from one sample in a study of vaccination and CD4 T cells after COVID-19. Their antigen targets remain unknown. Each CDR3 protein gets one entry after TCRdb re-called the PCR reads with MiXCR. The sample holds several thousand distinct CDR3 sequences, 74% seen once. The source material was CD4+ T cells from blood, cultured in vitro. The receptor set was obtained from a human donor who had recovered from COVID-19. CDR3s include the opening cysteine and the closing phenylalanine or tryptophan. The order of the fields is clone size, V gene, D gene, J gene, CDR3 protein, CDR3 DNA. D genes are given only for firm matches. A clone size is listed for some rows: how often the clone was seen (once, few, many), or a class if it is expanded.

size: -
V: TRBV10-3
D: -
J: TRBJ2-5
CDR3: CAISESPDSLQETQYF
DNA: TGTGCCATCAGTGAGTCCCCGGACTCCCTACAAGAGACCCAGTACTTC

size: -
V: TRBV11-2
D: TRBD1
J: TRBJ1-2
CDR3: CASSLDPGGNYGYTF
DNA: TGTGCCAGCAGCTTAGACCCAGGGGGCAACTATGGCTACACCTTC

size: -
V: TRBV11-2
D: TRBD2
J: TRBJ2-3
CDR3: CASSLSSGGGTDTQYF
DNA: TGTGCCAGCAGCTTAAGTAGTGGGGGGGGCACAGATACGCAGTATTTT

size: -
V: TRBV20-1
D: TRBD1
J: TRBJ1-6
CDR3: CSARVEDRGNSPLHF
DNA: TGCAGTGCTAGAGTTGAGGACAGGGGAAATTCACCCCTCCACTTT

size: -
V: TRBV5-1
D: -
J: TRBJ1-6
CDR3: CASSLDHSYNSPLHF
DNA: TGCGCCAGCAGCTTGGACCACTCCTATAATTCACCCCTCCACTTT

size: few
V: TRBV7-8
D: TRBD1
J: TRBJ2-7
CDR3: CASGTGPRGGYEQYF
DNA: TGTGCCAGCGGGACAGGGCCAAGGGGGGGCTACGAGCAGTACTTC

size: -
V: TRBV30
D: TRBD1
J: TRBJ1-5
CDR3: CAWSVRGLGNQPQHF
DNA: TGTGCCTGGAGTGTGAGGGGGCTGGGCAATCAGCCCCAGCATTTT

size: -
V: TRBV7-8
D: -
J: TRBJ2-5
CDR3: CASGVGETQYF
DNA: TGTGCCAGCGGGGTGGGAGAGACCCAGTACTTC

size: -
V: TRBV27
D: -
J: TRBJ2-5
CDR3: CASTPSPGSQTQYF
DNA: TGTGCCAGCACCCCCAGCCCCGGCTCGCAGACCCAGTACTTC

size: once
V: TRBV6-5
D: -
J: TRBJ1-1
CDR3: CASSYSRENTEAFF
DNA: TGTGCCAGCAGTTACTCCCGGGAGAACACTGAAGCTTTCTTT

size: -
V: TRBV6-1
D: TRBD1
J: TRBJ1-5
CDR3: CASRRTGIGNQPQHF
DNA: TGTGCCAGCAGACGGACAGGGATCGGCAATCAGCCCCAGCATTTT

size: -
V: TRBV7-7
D: -
J: TRBJ1-2
CDR3: CARVVNLANYGYTF
DNA: TGTGCTAGGGTAGTGAATCTTGCTAACTATGGCTACACCTTC

size: -
V: TRBV7-2
D: -
J: TRBJ2-1
CDR3: CASSPTSSSYNEQFF
DNA: TGTGCCAGCAGCCCGACTTCGAGCTCCTACAATGAGCAGTTCTTC

size: -
V: TRBV14
D: TRBD1
J: TRBJ1-2
CDR3: CASSQVGTVNYGYTF
DNA: TGTGCCAGCAGCCAAGTTGGGACAGTCAACTATGGCTACACCTTC

size: once
V: TRBV7-9
D: -
J: TRBJ2-2
CDR3: CASSIFNTGELFF
DNA: TGTGCCAGCAGCATCTTTAACACCGGGGAGCTGTTTTTT